These T cell receptor beta chains were read from a single sample in a study of blood T cell repertoires in COVID-19. TCRdb's copy holds only in-frame clones and misses some; the assay was immunoSEQ multiplex PCR. The sample lists some 190,000 clones; 70% to 90% were seen once. Material for sequencing was peripheral blood. These receptors came from a human donor with active or convalescent COVID-19. The donor label of this sample is uncertain. Both conserved end residues are part of each CDR3. D genes are given only for firm matches. For some rows the clone size is stated as once, few or many, or as a class when expanded; others skip it.

D	length	V	size	J	CDR3	DNA
TRBD2	16	TRBV7-2	-	TRBJ2-3	CASSRGLAGVLDTQYF	TGTGCCAGCAGCAGAGGACTAGCGGGAGTGTTAGATACGCAGTATTTT
-	14	TRBV3-1/TRBV3-2	-	TRBJ2-5	CASSPSGGGETQYF	TGTGCCAGCAGCCCGTCGGGGGGCGGGGAGACCCAGTACTTC
-	13	TRBV6-5	once	TRBJ2-1	CASSYVADNEQFF	TGTGCCAGCAGTTACGTAGCGGACAATGAGCAGTTCTTC
TRBD1	18	TRBV5-6	-	TRBJ2-2	CASSLVADRVWYTGELFF	TGTGCCAGCAGCTTGGTGGCCGACAGGGTTTGGTACACCGGGGAGCTGTTTTTT
TRBD2	15	TRBV27	-	TRBJ2-7	CASRRLAGGDYEQYF	TGTGCCAGCAGGAGGCTAGCGGGGGGCGATTACGAGCAGTACTTC
TRBD2	18	TRBV5-8	-	TRBJ2-5	CASSLGTGLAGVGETQYF	TGTGCCAGCAGCTTAGGAACGGGGCTAGCGGGAGTTGGAGAGACCCAGTACTTC
-	15	TRBV9	-	TRBJ2-7	CASTPGGTAFYEQYF	TGTGCCAGCACCCCGGGAGGGACAGCCTTTTACGAGCAGTACTTC
-	16	TRBV4-1	-	TRBJ1-5	CASSHHSSRGPQPQHF	TGCGCCAGCAGCCATCACTCTAGCAGGGGACCTCAGCCCCAGCATTTT
TRBD1	16	TRBV7-8	few	TRBJ2-2	CASSLQILQGSGELFF	TGTGCCAGCAGCTTGCAAATACTACAGGGGTCCGGGGAGCTGTTTTTT
TRBD2	17	TRBV7-9	-	TRBJ2-3	CASSGLAGGPSTDTQYF	TGTGCCAGCTCCGGACTAGCGGGAGGCCCTAGCACAGATACGCAGTATTTT
TRBD1	13	TRBV28	-	TRBJ1-2	CASTPRGRHGYTF	TGTGCCAGCACTCCCAGGGGGCGACATGGCTACACCTTC
TRBD1	14	TRBV27	-	TRBJ2-7	CASSPHGTGVEQYF	TGTGCCAGCAGCCCACACGGGACAGGGGTCGAGCAGTACTTC
-	14	TRBV3-1/TRBV3-2	-	TRBJ1-1	CASSHGGLDTEAFF	TGTGCCAGCAGCCACGGGGGTTTGGACACTGAAGCTTTCTTT
-	13	TRBV19	-	TRBJ1-1	CASSIQGGTEAFF	TGTGCCAGTAGTATACAGGGAGGCACTGAAGCTTTCTTT
TRBD1	16	TRBV6-5	-	TRBJ2-1	CASSSPIGQGISEQFF	TGTGCCAGCAGTTCTCCAATTGGACAGGGAATTTCTGAGCAGTTCTTC
-	15	TRBV6-5	-	TRBJ1-5	CASSYSWEVNQPQHF	TGTGCCAGCAGTTACTCATGGGAGGTAAATCAGCCCCAGCATTTT
TRBD2	14	TRBV28	-	TRBJ2-1	CASSFGGGYNEQFF	TGTGCCAGCAGTTTTGGCGGGGGGTACAATGAGCAGTTCTTC
TRBD1	15	TRBV5-5	-	TRBJ1-2	CASSSQGTPNYGYTF	TGTGCCAGCAGCTCACAGGGGACACCTAACTATGGCTACACCTTC